This TCR beta chain was documented in a study of cytomegalovirus exposure and HLA in healthy donors. General study points: Among TCR sequences, most were rare, though some public TCRs appeared in many donors.

Worth noting for this clone: Antigen specificity is unknown.

CDR3 length equals 14 residues. The PCR used 60 Vbeta and 13 Jbeta primers. Assay used: immunoSEQ multiplex PCR; TCRdb lists only in-frame clones, some missing. The sample consists of under 200,000 clones, about 80% of them appearing once. This TCR derives from a man aged 50 or older in good health and CMV-seropositive. This chain uses TRBV21-1 with TRBJ2-7; TRBD2 is taken as the D call from the table, unchecked against the DNA. TRBV21-1 is classified as a pseudogene. Material: PBMCs. CDR3 loop: CASSKRKRGVEQYF. CDR3 coding DNA: TGTGCCAGCAGCAAAAGGAAGCGGGGGGTCGAGCAGTACTTC.